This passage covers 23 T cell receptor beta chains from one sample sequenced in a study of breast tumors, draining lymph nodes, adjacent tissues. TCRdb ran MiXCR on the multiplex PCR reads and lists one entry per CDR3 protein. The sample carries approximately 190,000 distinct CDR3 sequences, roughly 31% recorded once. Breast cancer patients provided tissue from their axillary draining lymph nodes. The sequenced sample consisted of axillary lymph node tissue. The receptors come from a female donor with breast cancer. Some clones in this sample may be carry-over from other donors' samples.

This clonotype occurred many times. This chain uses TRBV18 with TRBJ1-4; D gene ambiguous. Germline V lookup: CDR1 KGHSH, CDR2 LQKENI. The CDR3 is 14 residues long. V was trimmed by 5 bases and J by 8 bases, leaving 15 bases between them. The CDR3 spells CASSKNKGEEKLFF. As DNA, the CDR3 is TGTGCCAGCTCAAAGAACAAGGGAGAGGAAAAACTGTTTTTT.

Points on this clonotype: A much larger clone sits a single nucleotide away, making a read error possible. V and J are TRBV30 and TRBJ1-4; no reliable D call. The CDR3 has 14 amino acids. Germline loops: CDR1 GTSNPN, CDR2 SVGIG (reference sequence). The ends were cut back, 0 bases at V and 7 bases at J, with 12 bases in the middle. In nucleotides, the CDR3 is TGTGCCTGGAGTGTACCCGGTTATAGTGAAAAACTGTTTTTT. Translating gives CAWSVPGYSEKLFF.

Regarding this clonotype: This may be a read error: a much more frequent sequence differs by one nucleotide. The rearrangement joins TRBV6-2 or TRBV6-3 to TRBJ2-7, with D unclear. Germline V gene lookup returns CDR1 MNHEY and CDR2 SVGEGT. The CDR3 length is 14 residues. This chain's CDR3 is CAGRPIMGYYEQYF. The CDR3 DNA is TGTGCCGGCAGGCCCATTATGGGCTACTACGAGCAGTACTTC.

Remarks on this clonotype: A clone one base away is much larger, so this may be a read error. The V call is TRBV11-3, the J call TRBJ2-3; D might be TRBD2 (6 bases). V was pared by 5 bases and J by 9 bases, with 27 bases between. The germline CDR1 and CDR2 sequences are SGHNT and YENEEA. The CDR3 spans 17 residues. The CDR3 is CASSATFVTEGPETQYF. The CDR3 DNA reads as TGTGCCAGCAGCGCAACCTTTGTGACGGAGGGCCCGGAAACGCAGTATTTT.

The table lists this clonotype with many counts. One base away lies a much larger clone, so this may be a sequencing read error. This chain's CDR3 is CASSLQGATYGYTF. The CDR3 coding sequence is TGTGCCAGCAGTCTACAGGGGGCTACCTATGGCTACACCTTC. The rearrangement links TRBV6-1 to TRBJ1-2, with 9 positions matching TRBD1. This CDR3 spans 14 amino acids. Germline assignment: CDR1 MNHNS and CDR2 SASEGT. Germline trimming cut 5 bases from V and 4 bases from J; bases unmatched to any gene: 5.

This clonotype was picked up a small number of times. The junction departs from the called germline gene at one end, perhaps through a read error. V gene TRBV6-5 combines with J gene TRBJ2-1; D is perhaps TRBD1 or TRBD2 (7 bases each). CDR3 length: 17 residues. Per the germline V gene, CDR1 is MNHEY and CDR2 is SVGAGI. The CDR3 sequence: CASSHSREGASYNEQFF. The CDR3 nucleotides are TGTGCCAGCAGTCACTCGAGGGAGGGGGCCTCATACAATGAGCAGTTCTTC.

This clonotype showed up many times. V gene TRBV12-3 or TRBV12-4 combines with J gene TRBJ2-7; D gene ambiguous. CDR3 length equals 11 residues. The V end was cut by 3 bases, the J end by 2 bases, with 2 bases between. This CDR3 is CASSFTYEQYF. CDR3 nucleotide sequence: TGTGCCAGCAGTTTCACCTACGAGCAGTACTTC.

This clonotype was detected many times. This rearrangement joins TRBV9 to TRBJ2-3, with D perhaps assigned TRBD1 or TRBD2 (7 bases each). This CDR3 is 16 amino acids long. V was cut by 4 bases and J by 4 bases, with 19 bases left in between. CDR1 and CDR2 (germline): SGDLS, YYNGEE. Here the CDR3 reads CASSTQGGGPADTQYF. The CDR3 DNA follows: TGTGCCAGCAGCACCCAGGGGGGAGGGCCGGCAGATACGCAGTATTTT.

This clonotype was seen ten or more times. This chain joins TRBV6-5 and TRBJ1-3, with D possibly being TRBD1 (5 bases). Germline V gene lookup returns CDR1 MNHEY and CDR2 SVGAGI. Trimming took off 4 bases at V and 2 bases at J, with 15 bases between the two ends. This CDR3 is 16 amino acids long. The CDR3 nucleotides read TGTGCCAGCAGTTCCCACCTCCCCAGGGCTGGAAACACCATATATTTT. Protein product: CASSSHLPRAGNTIYF.

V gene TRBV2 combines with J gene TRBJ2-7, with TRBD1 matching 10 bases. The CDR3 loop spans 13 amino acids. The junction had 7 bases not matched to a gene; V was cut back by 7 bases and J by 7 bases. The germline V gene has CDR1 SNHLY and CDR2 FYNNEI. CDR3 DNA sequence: TGTGCCAGCAAAAGGGACAGGGGTGCGGAGCAGTACTTC. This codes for CASKRDRGAEQYF. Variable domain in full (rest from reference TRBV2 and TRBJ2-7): EPEVTQTPSHQVTQMGQEVILRCVPISNHLYFYWYRQILGQKVEFLVSFYNNEISEKSEIFDDQFSVERPDGSNFTLKIRSTKLEDSAMYFCASKRDRGAEQYFGPGTRLTVT.

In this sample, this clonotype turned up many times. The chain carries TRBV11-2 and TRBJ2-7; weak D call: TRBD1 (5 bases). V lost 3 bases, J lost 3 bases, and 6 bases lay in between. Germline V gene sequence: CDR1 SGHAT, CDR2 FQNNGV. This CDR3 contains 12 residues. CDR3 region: CASSLGLYEQYF. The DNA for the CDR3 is TGTGCCAGCAGCTTGGGGCTCTACGAGCAGTACTTC.

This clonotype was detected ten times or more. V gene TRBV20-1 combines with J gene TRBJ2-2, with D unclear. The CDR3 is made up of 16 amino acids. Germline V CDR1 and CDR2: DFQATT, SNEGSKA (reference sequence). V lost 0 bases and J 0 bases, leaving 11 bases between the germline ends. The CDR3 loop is CSARDLTSSNTGELFF. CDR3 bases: TGCAGTGCTAGAGATCTAACATCCTCGAACACCGGGGAGCTGTTTTTT.

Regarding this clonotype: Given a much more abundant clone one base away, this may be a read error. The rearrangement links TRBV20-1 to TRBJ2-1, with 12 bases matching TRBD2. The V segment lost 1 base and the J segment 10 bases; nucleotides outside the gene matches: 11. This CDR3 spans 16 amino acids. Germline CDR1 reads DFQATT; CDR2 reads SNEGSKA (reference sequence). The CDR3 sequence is CSARGTSGGHAVEQFF. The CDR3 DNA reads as TGCAGTGCTAGAGGCACTAGCGGGGGGCACGCCGTGGAGCAGTTCTTC.

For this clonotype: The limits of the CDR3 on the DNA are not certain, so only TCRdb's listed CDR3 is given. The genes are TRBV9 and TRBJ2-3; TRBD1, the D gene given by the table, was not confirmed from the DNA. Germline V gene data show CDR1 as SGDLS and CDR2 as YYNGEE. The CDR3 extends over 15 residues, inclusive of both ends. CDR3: CASSVGGGISYEPYF.

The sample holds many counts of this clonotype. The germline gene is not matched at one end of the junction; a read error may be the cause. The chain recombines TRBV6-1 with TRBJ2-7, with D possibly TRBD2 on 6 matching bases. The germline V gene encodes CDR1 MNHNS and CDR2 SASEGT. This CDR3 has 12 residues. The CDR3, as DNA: TGTGCCAGCAGCGAAGGAGGGCGCGAGCAGTACTTC. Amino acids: CASSEGGREQYF.

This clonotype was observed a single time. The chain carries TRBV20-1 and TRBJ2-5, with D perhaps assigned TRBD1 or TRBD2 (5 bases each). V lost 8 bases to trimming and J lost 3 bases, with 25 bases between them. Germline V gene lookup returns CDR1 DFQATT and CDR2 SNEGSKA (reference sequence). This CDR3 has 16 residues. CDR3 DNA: TGCAGTTCTAACCAGGGACCGACCGCACGAAAAGAGACCCAGTACTTC. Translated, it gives CSSNQGPTARKETQYF.

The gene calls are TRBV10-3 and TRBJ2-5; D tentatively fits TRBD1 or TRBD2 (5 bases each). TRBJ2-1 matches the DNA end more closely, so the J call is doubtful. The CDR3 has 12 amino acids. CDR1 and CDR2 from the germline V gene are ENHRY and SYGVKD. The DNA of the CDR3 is TGTGCCATCAGTGGGGGGTTAGAGACCCAGTTCTTC. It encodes CAISGGLETQFF.

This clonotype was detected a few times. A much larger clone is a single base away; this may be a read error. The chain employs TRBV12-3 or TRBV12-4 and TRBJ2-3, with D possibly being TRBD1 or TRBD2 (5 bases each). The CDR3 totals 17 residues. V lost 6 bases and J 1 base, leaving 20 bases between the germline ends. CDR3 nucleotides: TGTGCCAGCAGCTGCGGGCTCCGGGGCGCCCGCACAGATACGCAGTATTTT. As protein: CASSCGLRGARTDTQYF.

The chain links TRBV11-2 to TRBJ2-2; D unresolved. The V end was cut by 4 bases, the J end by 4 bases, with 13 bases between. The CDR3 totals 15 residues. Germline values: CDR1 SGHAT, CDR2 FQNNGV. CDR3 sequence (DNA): TGTGCCAGCAGCTACCGGAAGTCGGCCACCGGGGAGCTGTTTTTT. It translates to CASSYRKSATGELFF.

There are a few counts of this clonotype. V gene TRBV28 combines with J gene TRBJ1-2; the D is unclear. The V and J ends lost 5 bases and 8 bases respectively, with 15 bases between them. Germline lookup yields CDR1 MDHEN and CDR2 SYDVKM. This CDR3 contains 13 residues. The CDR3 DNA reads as TGTGCCAGCAGTCCCGAGATAATGGGGGGCTACACCTTC. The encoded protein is CASSPEIMGGYTF.

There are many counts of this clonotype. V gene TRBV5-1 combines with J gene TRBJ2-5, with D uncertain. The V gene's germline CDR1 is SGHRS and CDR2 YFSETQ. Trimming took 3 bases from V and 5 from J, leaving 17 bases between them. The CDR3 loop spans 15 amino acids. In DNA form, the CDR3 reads TGCGCCAGCAGCTCCGTGGCCCAATCGAGGGAGACCCAGTACTTC. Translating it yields CASSSVAQSRETQYF. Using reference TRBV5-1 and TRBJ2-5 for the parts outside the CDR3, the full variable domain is KAGVTQTPRYLIKTRGQQVTLSCSPISGHRSVSWYQQTPGQGLQFLFEYFSETQRNKGNFPGRFSGRQFSNSRSEMNVSTLELGDSALYLCASSSVAQSRETQYFGPGTRLLVL.

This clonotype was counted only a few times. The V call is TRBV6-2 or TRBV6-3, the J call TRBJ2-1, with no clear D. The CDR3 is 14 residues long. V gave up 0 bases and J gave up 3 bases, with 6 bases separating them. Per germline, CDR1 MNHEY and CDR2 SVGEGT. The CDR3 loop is CASSYSVSYNEQFF. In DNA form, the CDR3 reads TGTGCCAGCAGTTACTCGGTCAGCTACAATGAGCAGTTCTTC.

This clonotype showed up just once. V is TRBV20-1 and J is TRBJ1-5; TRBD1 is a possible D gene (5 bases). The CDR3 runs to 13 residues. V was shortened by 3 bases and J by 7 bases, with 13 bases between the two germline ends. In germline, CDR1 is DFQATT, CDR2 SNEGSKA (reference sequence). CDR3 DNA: TGCAGTGCTAGCTTCAGGGTCCAACAGCCCCAGCATTTT. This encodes CSASFRVQQPQHF.